The 7 T cell receptor beta chains listed next were all sequenced from one sample in a study of blood T cell repertoires in COVID-19. Assay used: immunoSEQ multiplex PCR; TCRdb lists only in-frame clones, some missing. The table has some 240,000 clones, 70% to 85% seen once; the top ten hold approximately 1.3%. Sequences were obtained from peripheral blood. The receptors originated from a woman aged 40-49 years who had recovered from COVID-19.

V is TRBV5-4 and J is TRBJ1-2; D uncertain. This CDR3 is built from 14 residues. V lost 7 bases to trimming and J lost 11 bases, with 24 bases between them. Germline V gene lookup returns CDR1 SGHNT and CDR2 YYREEE (reference sequence). CDR3: CASAIWSNSGGYTF. CDR3 in DNA: TGTGCCAGCGCGATCTGGAGCAACTCCGGAGGGTACACCTTC. The variable domain in full, completed from reference TRBV5-4 and TRBJ1-2, reads ETGVTQSPTHLIKTRGQQVTLRCSSQSGHNTVSWYQQALGQGPQFIFQYYREEENGRGNFPPRFSGLQFPNYSSELNVNALELDDSALYLCASAIWSNSGGYTFGSGTRLTVV.

This clone came up once. The J gene is TRBJ1-1, the V gene TRBV7-3; 8 bases are shared with TRBD1. Trimming at V came to 5 bases and at J to 3 bases, leaving 8 bases not matched to a gene. The length of the CDR3 is 15 residues. Per germline, CDR1 SGHTA and CDR2 FQGTGA. The CDR3 DNA is TGTGCCAGCAGCCAGCAACAGGGGGTGTACACTGAAGCTTTCTTT. Its protein is CASSQQQGVYTEAFF.

The rearrangement uses TRBV4-3 and TRBJ2-3, with 15 bases that match TRBD2. The germline V gene has CDR1 LGHNA and CDR2 YSLEER. After removal of 0 bases from V and 2 bases from J, the junction contained 6 bases not matched to a gene. The CDR3 spans 19 residues. The CDR3 reads CASSQDWTSGGGYTDTQYF. The CDR3 DNA reads as TGCGCCAGCAGCCAAGATTGGACTAGCGGGGGGGGATACACAGATACGCAGTATTTT.

The rearrangement uses TRBV12-3 or TRBV12-4 and TRBJ1-2, with 8 bases matching TRBD1. The CDR3 has 12 residues. The junction had 8 bases not matched to a gene; V was cut back by 6 bases and J by 11 bases. CDR3 coding DNA: TGTGCCAGCAGCCCAGACAGGGGCCCTTACACCTTC. Its translation: CASSPDRGPYTF.

V usage is TRBV5-5 and J usage is TRBJ2-3, with 12 bases that match TRBD2. The CDR3 is 16 amino acids. With 1 base clipped from V and 2 bases from J, the junction kept 2 bases outside the gene matches. Germline CDR1 SGHKS, CDR2 YYEKEE (reference sequence). CDR3 bases: TGTGCCAGCAGCTTGACTAGCGGGGGGAACACAGATACGCAGTATTTT. This gives the protein CASSLTSGGNTDTQYF.

J is TRBJ2-7 and V is TRBV29-1; no reliable D call. Germline V lookup: CDR1 SQVTM, CDR2 ANQGSEA. The V end was cut by 5 bases, the J end by 3 bases, with 5 bases between. The CDR3 has 10 amino acids. The CDR3 spells CSVLSYEQYF. CDR3 coding DNA: TGCAGCGTTCTGAGCTACGAGCAGTACTTC.

The rearrangement uses TRBV5-1 and TRBJ1-2; weak D call: TRBD1 (6 bases). The V and J ends lost 3 bases and 4 bases respectively, with 10 bases between them. From germline, CDR1 is SGHRS and CDR2 YFSETQ. The CDR3 totals 13 residues. The CDR3 sequence is CASSSGERYGYTF. The CDR3 region has the DNA TGCGCCAGCAGCTCAGGGGAGCGCTATGGCTACACCTTC.